Shown below are 8 T cell receptor beta chains from a single sample sequenced in a study of T cells after yellow fever vaccination. MiXCR, run by TCRdb on the 5' RACE reads, gives a single entry per CDR3 protein. The table has hundreds of thousands of distinct CDR3 sequences, 10% to 15% seen once. Sequencing used PBMCs, obtained on the day of the yellow fever booster vaccination. These receptors all come from a man aged 30-40 years who received the YFV17D yellow fever vaccine.

The chain is built from TRBV20-1 and TRBJ1-4; D remains unclear. CDR3 length: 13 residues. The germline gives CDR1 DFQATT, CDR2 SNEGSKA (reference sequence). Deletions cut 6 bases from V and 5 bases from J, with 13 bases between. CDR3 in DNA: TGCAGTGCAATATCGGGAGCGAATGAAAAACTGTTTTTT. It codes for CSAISGANEKLFF.

This clonotype was observed a handful of times. The chain employs TRBV6-4 and TRBJ2-4, with D tentatively TRBD1 (8 bases). Trimming pared 10 bases from V and 0 bases from J, leaving 31 bases between. The CDR3 is made up of 20 amino acids. Germline values: CDR1 MRHNA, CDR2 SNTAGT. The CDR3 region is CATPTGVASGKALAKNIQYF. Written as DNA, the CDR3 is TGTGCCACACCGACAGGGGTGGCTAGCGGAAAGGCCCTAGCCAAAAACATTCAGTACTTC.

Ten or more counts support this clonotype. The chain combines TRBV5-5 with TRBJ2-3; 8 bases match TRBD1. V dropped 4 bases and J dropped 4; count of bases not matched to a gene: 14. Germline V gene sequence: CDR1 SGHKS, CDR2 YYEKEE (reference sequence). CDR3 length: 17 residues. CDR3 loop: CASSPTTPGTGSDTQYF. The CDR3 bases are TGTGCCAGCAGCCCGACGACCCCCGGGACAGGCTCAGATACGCAGTATTTT.

This clonotype came up a few times. The V and J genes are TRBV16 and TRBJ1-2; D is undetermined. The germline gives CDR1 KGHSY, CDR2 FQNENV. Trimming removed 4 bases from V and 8 bases from J, with 20 bases in between. The CDR3 consists of 15 residues. CDR3 residues: CASSPLEEGLGGYTF. DNA for the CDR3: TGTGCCAGCAGCCCCCTCGAGGAAGGCCTTGGGGGCTACACCTTC.

This clonotype was counted a few times. The genes are TRBV15 and TRBJ2-5; unclear D gene. Looked up from germline, CDR1 is LNHNV and CDR2 is YYDKDF (reference sequence). There are 12 residues in the CDR3. Trimming cost V 5 bases and J 4 bases, with 8 bases left between them. In DNA, the CDR3 is TGTGCCACCAGCCTGCACGGAGAGACCCAGTACTTC. It codes for CATSLHGETQYF.

This clonotype was found many times. This chain connects TRBV19 to TRBJ2-7; 9 nucleotides line up with TRBD1. CDR3 length equals 14 residues. Losses at the gene ends were 4 bases for V and 2 bases for J; bases not matched to a gene: 3. From germline, CDR1 is LNHDA and CDR2 SQIVND (reference sequence). CDR3 DNA: TGTGCCAGTAGTAGGGACAGGGCCACCTACGAGCAGTACTTC. Translating gives CASSRDRATYEQYF.

Only one count was recorded for this clonotype. The V gene is TRBV7-2, the J gene TRBJ2-7; 10 bases are shared with TRBD1. Germline assignment: CDR1 SGHTA and CDR2 FQGNSA. This CDR3 contains 15 residues. With 5 bases clipped from V and 1 base from J, the junction kept 5 bases outside the gene matches. CDR3: CASSHRQGASYEQYF. CDR3 in DNA: TGTGCCAGCAGCCATAGACAGGGGGCTTCCTACGAGCAGTACTTC. Full variable domain (remainder filled in from reference TRBV7-2 and TRBJ2-7): GAGVSQSPSNKVTEKGKDVELRCDPISGHTALYWYRQSLGQGLEFLIYFQGNSAPDKSGLPSDRFSAERTGGSVSTLTIQRTQQEDSAVYLCASSHRQGASYEQYFGPGTRLTVT.

The CDR3 loop is CASSLHPDNAYEQYF. CDR3 in DNA: TGTGCCAGCAGCCTCCACCCCGACAACGCTTACGAGCAGTACTTC. This chain uses TRBV7-8 with TRBJ2-7; D unresolved. V lost 5 bases to trimming and J lost 4 bases, with 18 bases between them. CDR3 length equals 15 residues. Germline V gene sequence: CDR1 SGHVS, CDR2 FQNEAQ. Complete variable domain (other parts from reference TRBV7-8 and TRBJ2-7): GAGVSQSPRYKVAKRGQDVALRCDPISGHVSLFWYQQALGQGPEFLTYFQNEAQLDKSGLPSDRFFAERPEGSVSTLKIQRTQQEDSAVYLCASSLHPDNAYEQYFGPGTRLTVT.